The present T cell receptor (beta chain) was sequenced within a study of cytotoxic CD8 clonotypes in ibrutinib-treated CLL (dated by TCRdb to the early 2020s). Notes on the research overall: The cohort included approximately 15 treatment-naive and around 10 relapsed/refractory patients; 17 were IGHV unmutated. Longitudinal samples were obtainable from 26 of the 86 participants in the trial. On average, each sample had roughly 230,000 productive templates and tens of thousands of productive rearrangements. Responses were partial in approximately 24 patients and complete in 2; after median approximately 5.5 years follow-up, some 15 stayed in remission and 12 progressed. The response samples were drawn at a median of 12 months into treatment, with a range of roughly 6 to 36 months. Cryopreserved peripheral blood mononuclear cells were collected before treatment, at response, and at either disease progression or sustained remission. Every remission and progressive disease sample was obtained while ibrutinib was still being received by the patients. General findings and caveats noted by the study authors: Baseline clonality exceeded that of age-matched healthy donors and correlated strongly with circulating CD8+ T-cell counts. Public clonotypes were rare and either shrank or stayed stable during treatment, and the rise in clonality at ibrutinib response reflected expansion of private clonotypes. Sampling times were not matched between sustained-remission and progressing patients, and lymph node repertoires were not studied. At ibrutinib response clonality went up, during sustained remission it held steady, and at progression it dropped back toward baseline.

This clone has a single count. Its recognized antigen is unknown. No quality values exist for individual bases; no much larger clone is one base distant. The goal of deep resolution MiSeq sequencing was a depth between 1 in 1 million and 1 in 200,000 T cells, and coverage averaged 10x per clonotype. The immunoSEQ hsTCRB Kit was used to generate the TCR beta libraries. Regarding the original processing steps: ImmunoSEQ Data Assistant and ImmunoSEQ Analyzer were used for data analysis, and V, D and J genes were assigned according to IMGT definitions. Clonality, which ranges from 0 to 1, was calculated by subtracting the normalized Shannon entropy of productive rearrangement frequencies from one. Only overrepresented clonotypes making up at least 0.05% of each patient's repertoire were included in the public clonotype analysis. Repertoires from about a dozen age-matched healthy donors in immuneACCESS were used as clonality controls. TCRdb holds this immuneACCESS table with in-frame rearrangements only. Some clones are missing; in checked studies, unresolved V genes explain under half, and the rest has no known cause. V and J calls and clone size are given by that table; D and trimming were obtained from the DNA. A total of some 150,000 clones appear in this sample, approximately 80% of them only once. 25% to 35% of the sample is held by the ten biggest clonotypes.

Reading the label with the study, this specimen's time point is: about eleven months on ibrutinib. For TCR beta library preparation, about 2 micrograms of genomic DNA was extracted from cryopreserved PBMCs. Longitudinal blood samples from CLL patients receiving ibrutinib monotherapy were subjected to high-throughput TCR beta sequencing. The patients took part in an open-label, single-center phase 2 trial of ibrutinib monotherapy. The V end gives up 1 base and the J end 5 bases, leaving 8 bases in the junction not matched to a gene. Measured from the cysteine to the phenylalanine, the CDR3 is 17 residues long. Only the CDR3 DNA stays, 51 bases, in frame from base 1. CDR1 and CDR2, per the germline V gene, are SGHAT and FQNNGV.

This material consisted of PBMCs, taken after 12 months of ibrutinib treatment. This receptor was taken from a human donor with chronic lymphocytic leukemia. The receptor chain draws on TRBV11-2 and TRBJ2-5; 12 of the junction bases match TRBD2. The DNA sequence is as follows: TGTGCCAGCAGCTTAGGGCTAGCGGGGGGGCCCCGGGAGACCCAGTACTTC. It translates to CASSLGLAGGPRETQYF.